One sample yielded the 32 T cell receptor beta chains listed below, sequenced in a study of cytomegalovirus exposure and HLA in healthy donors. Primers included in the PCR were 60 Vbeta and 13 Jbeta primers. Libraries were prepared by immunoSEQ multiplex PCR; TCRdb keeps only in-frame clonotypes and omits some of them. The repertoire consists of some 150,000 clones, with 60% to 85% occurring once and the leading ten covering approximately 1.4%. Sample: PBMCs. Source of these receptors: a woman aged 40 to 49 in good health and CMV-seronegative.

The chain joins TRBV30 to TRBJ1-5, with D perhaps matching TRBD1 (5 bases). This CDR3 has 14 amino acids. V was pared by 0 bases and J by 6 bases, with 12 bases between. Germline V gene lookup returns CDR1 GTSNPN and CDR2 SVGIG (reference sequence). This CDR3 reads CAWSVRAGLQPQHF. The CDR3 DNA sequence: TGTGCCTGGAGTGTAAGAGCGGGACTTCAGCCCCAGCATTTT.

This clone came up a few times. The gene calls are TRBV6-1 and TRBJ2-2, with 8 bases lining up with TRBD2. Looked up from germline, CDR1 is MNHNS and CDR2 is SASEGT. The CDR3 is 15 amino acids. V was pared by 7 bases and J by 4 bases, with 8 bases of the junction left unmatched. CDR3 residues: CASKESGGFTGELFF. Written as DNA, the CDR3 is TGTGCCAGCAAGGAAAGCGGGGGCTTCACCGGGGAGCTGTTTTTT.

This clone was recorded once. The V gene is TRBV7-9, the J gene TRBJ2-7; D possibly corresponds to TRBD2 (7 bases). Germline CDR1 SEHNR, CDR2 FQNEAQ (reference sequence). This CDR3 region has 13 residues. V was trimmed by 2 bases and J by 6 bases, leaving 11 bases between them. The CDR3 protein is CASSLPGGGEQYF. As DNA, the CDR3 is TGTGCCAGCAGCTTACCGGGGGGCGGCGAGCAGTACTTC.

The chain combines TRBV28 with TRBJ1-6, with D perhaps TRBD1 (6 bases). V lost 7 bases and J 14 bases, leaving 24 bases between the germline ends. This CDR3 has 15 amino acids. CDR1 is MDHEN, CDR2 SYDVKM, per germline. The CDR3 is CASTLWGHPGLALHF. CDR3 sequence (DNA): TGTGCCAGCACCCTTTGGGGACACCCGGGATTGGCCCTCCACTTT.

The chain carries TRBV2 and TRBJ1-5; D gene ambiguous. Germline V gene data show CDR1 as SNHLY and CDR2 as FYNNEI. The CDR3 is 15 residues long. Trimming removed 1 base from V and 7 bases from J, with 14 bases in between. CDR3 sequence reads: CASSEGVSVRQPQHF. DNA of the CDR3: TGTGCCAGCAGTGAAGGGGTCTCGGTCAGGCAGCCCCAGCATTTT.

The CDR3 is CASSVVRTVPYNEQFF. CDR3 in DNA: TGTGCCAGCAGCGTAGTTAGGACAGTCCCTTACAATGAGCAGTTCTTC. The gene calls are TRBV9 and TRBJ2-1; tentatively, D is TRBD1 (6 bases). Germline V gives CDR1 SGDLS, CDR2 YYNGEE. This CDR3 spans 16 amino acids. The V end lost 0 bases, the J end lost 4 bases, and 14 bases lay between the germline ends.

The chain employs TRBV4-1 and TRBJ1-1; TRBD1 agrees at 9 bases. The CDR3 length is 16 residues. Trimming took 3 bases from V and 1 from J; bases not matched to a gene: 6. Germline CDR1 and CDR2: MGHRA and YSYEKL. For the CDR3, the DNA is TGCGCCAGCAGCCACCCCTTGACAGGGGGGAACACTGAAGCTTTCTTT. Translation gives CASSHPLTGGNTEAFF.

The chain combines TRBV7-9 with TRBJ2-3; D may be TRBD2 (7 bases). The CDR3 has 15 amino acids. The V end was cut by 1 base, the J end by 2 bases, with 10 bases between. Germline V CDR1 and CDR2: SEHNR, FQNEAQ (reference sequence). As DNA, the CDR3 is TGTGCCAGCAGCTTAGGAGGGGGGGACACAGATACGCAGTATTTT. This codes for CASSLGGGDTDTQYF.

This clone showed up just a few times. The rearrangement uses TRBV30 and TRBJ2-7, with D perhaps matching TRBD1 (6 bases). The CDR3 spans 12 residues. Trimming removed 7 bases from V and 5 bases from J, with 15 bases in between. Per germline, CDR1 GTSNPN and CDR2 SVGIG (reference sequence). The CDR3 spells CALPTGRNEQYF. CDR3 DNA sequence: TGTGCCTTACCAACAGGGCGGAACGAGCAGTACTTC.

The V gene is TRBV7-2, the J gene TRBJ1-5; 8 bases align to TRBD1. Looked up from germline, CDR1 is SGHTA and CDR2 is FQGNSA. The CDR3 sequence is 15 residues long. J gave up 6 bases and V 3 bases, and 7 bases lay outside the gene matches. CDR3 residues: CASSFAGTGGQPQHF. The CDR3 nucleotides are TGTGCCAGCAGCTTCGCCGGGACAGGCGGTCAGCCCCAGCATTTT.

This chain uses TRBV28 with TRBJ2-6; tentatively, D is TRBD1 (6 bases). The germline V gene has CDR1 MDHEN and CDR2 SYDVKM. Trimming removed 4 bases from V and 0 bases from J, with 16 bases in between. This CDR3 spans 18 amino acids. CDR3 nucleotides: TGTGCCAGCAGTTCCTTGACAGGCTCCCGCTCTGGGGCCAACGTCCTGACTTTC. Translating gives CASSSLTGSRSGANVLTF.

The chain couples TRBV19 to TRBJ1-5, with D unresolved. V was cut by 9 bases and J by 4 bases, with 13 bases left in between. The CDR3 contains 13 residues. Germline values: CDR1 LNHDA, CDR2 SQIVND (reference sequence). CDR3 DNA: TGTGCCAGCCGCCCAAGCGGGAATCAGCCCCAGCATTTT. Its protein product is CASRPSGNQPQHF.

This clone has a handful of counts. The genes are TRBV6-5 and TRBJ2-7; 12 nucleotides line up with TRBD2. Germline trimming cut 7 bases from V and 7 bases from J; bases unmatched to any gene: 8. This CDR3 has 14 amino acids. Germline V gene sequence: CDR1 MNHEY, CDR2 SVGAGI. The CDR3 coding sequence is TGTGCCAGCAACAGAGGGGGACTAGCGGGTGAGCAGTACTTC. Amino acid sequence: CASNRGGLAGEQYF.

The chain recombines TRBV7-9 with TRBJ2-7; maybe TRBD1 (6 bases). Germline lookup yields CDR1 SEHNR and CDR2 FQNEAQ (reference sequence). CDR3 length equals 16 residues. V lost 5 bases and J lost 5, with 22 bases in between. This CDR3 reads CASSRQDSSNPHEQYF. In DNA, the CDR3 is TGTGCCAGCAGCCGACAGGACAGTTCAAACCCCCACGAGCAGTACTTC.

The V gene is TRBV5-8, the J gene TRBJ1-5, with D possibly TRBD1 on 6 matching bases. Germline V lookup: CDR1 SGHTS, CDR2 YDEGEE. The CDR3 has 15 amino acids. V was clipped by 4 bases and J by 0 bases, with 11 bases between them. In nucleotides, the CDR3 is TGTGCCAGCAGCATGTCAGGGGCTAGCAATCAGCCCCAGCATTTT. This codes for CASSMSGASNQPQHF. The variable domain in full, completed from reference TRBV5-8 and TRBJ1-5, reads EAGVTQSPTHLIKTRGQQATLRCSPISGHTSVYWYQQALGLGLQFLLWYDEGEERNRGNFPPRFSGRQFPNYSSELNVNALELEDSALYLCASSMSGASNQPQHFGDGTRLSIL.

This rearrangement joins TRBV2 to TRBJ2-1; tentatively, D is TRBD1 (6 bases). CDR1 is SNHLY and CDR2 is FYNNEI in the germline V gene. CDR3 length equals 16 residues. With 4 bases removed from V and 4 bases from J, the gap between germline ends came to 17 bases. CDR3: CASSGLVGAIYNEQFF. CDR3 coding DNA: TGTGCCAGCAGTGGGCTTGTGGGGGCGATTTACAATGAGCAGTTCTTC.

This clone was observed many times. The chain is built from TRBV7-9 and TRBJ1-1, with TRBD1 matching 10 bases. Trimming took 7 bases from V and 5 from J; bases not matched to a gene: 10. Per the germline V gene, CDR1 is SEHNR and CDR2 is FQNEAQ (reference sequence). This CDR3 region has 15 residues. The CDR3 is CASTPDRTGGTEAFF. The CDR3 bases are TGTGCCAGCACCCCGGACCGGACAGGGGGTACTGAAGCTTTCTTT.

V gene TRBV5-1 combines with J gene TRBJ1-2; possibly TRBD1 for D (6 bases). Trimming pared 4 bases from V and 12 bases from J, leaving 19 bases between. This CDR3 contains 13 residues. Germline-derived CDR1 and CDR2 are SGHRS and YFSETQ. CDR3 residues: CASSPAPGQEDTF. The CDR3 region has the DNA TGCGCCAGCAGCCCAGCGCCGGGACAAGAAGACACCTTC.

This clone was observed once. The rearrangement links TRBV4-1 to TRBJ1-2, with TRBD1 matching over 8 bases. The CDR3 is 15 amino acids. Trimming at V came to 7 bases and at J to 4 bases, leaving 11 bases not matched to a gene. In germline, CDR1 is MGHRA, CDR2 YSYEKL. For the CDR3, the DNA is TGCGCCAGCAAGGGGGAGGACAGGGCCACCTATGGCTACACCTTC. The encoded protein is CASKGEDRATYGYTF.

The chain employs TRBV28 and TRBJ1-5, with 8 bases matching TRBD1. CDR1 is MDHEN and CDR2 is SYDVKM in the germline V gene. Trimming cost V 5 bases and J 0 bases; bases outside gene matches: 3. This CDR3 region has 15 residues. Here the CDR3 DNA reads TGTGCCAGCAGTGGGACAGGAGCTAGCAATCAGCCCCAGCATTTT. Amino acid sequence: CASSGTGASNQPQHF. Variable domain in full (rest from reference TRBV28 and TRBJ1-5): DVKVTQSSRYLVKRTGEKVFLECVQDMDHENMFWYRQDPGLGLRLIYFSYDVKMKEKGDIPEGYSVSREKKERFSLILESASTNQTSMYLCASSGTGASNQPQHFGDGTRLSIL.

The chain recombines TRBV7-6 with TRBJ1-4, with 8 positions matching TRBD1. The CDR3 totals 14 residues. Germline CDR1 is SGHVS and CDR2 is FNYEAQ. J lost 12 bases, V lost 5 bases, and 11 bases had no gene match. The CDR3 nucleotides read TGTGCCAGCAGCAGAGGACAGGGTCTAACGGAACTGTTTTTT. Its protein is CASSRGQGLTELFF.

The rearrangement uses TRBV13 and TRBJ2-5; possibly TRBD1 for D (5 bases). V dropped 7 bases and J dropped 3 bases, with 15 bases sitting between them. Looked up from germline, CDR1 is PRHDT and CDR2 is FYEKMQ (reference sequence). This CDR3 is built from 14 residues. The CDR3 coding sequence is TGTGCCAGCAAGGCGGCAGGGCGGAAAGAGACCCAGTACTTC. Encoded protein: CASKAAGRKETQYF.

This clone has a handful of counts. The CDR3 sequence is CATRREDTQYF. CDR3 coding DNA: TGTGCCACCCGCCGGGAAGATACGCAGTATTTT. This sequence joins TRBV19 and TRBJ2-3; a possible D gene is TRBD2 (5 bases). Trimming took 10 bases from V and 5 from J, leaving 10 bases between them. Germline CDR1 and CDR2: LNHDA and SQIVND (reference sequence). The CDR3 length is 11 residues.

The gene calls are TRBV30 and TRBJ1-6; D unresolved. Per the germline V gene, CDR1 is GTSNPN and CDR2 is SVGIG (reference sequence). This CDR3 comprises 12 residues. The V end was cut by 3 bases, the J end by 6 bases, with 6 bases between. CDR3 DNA sequence: TGTGCCTGGAGCCAGATTAATTCACCCCTCCACTTT. Residues: CAWSQINSPLHF.

V is TRBV6-6 and J is TRBJ2-3; 7 bases align to TRBD2. Germline loops: CDR1 MNHNY, CDR2 SVGAGI (reference sequence). This CDR3 is built from 16 residues. Trimming removed 3 bases from V and 2 bases from J; junction bases left unmatched: 8. DNA for the CDR3: TGTGCCAGCAGTTATCCCTCCGGGGGGTTCACAGATACGCAGTATTTT. Translated: CASSYPSGGFTDTQYF.

This clone has only a few counts. The rearrangement links TRBV25-1 to TRBJ1-4, with TRBD1 identical over 8 bases. The junction had 3 bases not matched to a gene; V was cut back by 3 bases and J by 15 bases. In germline, CDR1 is MGHDK, CDR2 SYGVNS. The CDR3 is made up of 11 amino acids. CDR3 coding DNA: TGTGCCAGCAGTGATCCGGGACAGGTGTTTTTT. It specifies CASSDPGQVFF.

The V gene is TRBV5-1, the J gene TRBJ2-7; D gene ambiguous. This CDR3 region has 13 residues. Trimming took 0 bases from V and 2 from J, leaving 6 bases between them. The V gene's germline CDR1 is SGHRS and CDR2 YFSETQ. CDR3: CASSLDPAYEQYF. The CDR3 nucleotides read TGCGCCAGCAGCTTGGATCCGGCCTACGAGCAGTACTTC.

The CDR3 DNA reads TGCGCCAGCAGTGAGTTAGACCTGAGGAATTCACCCCTCCACTTT. This codes for CASSELDLRNSPLHF. The chain links TRBV10-2 to TRBJ1-6; no definite D call. Germline CDR1 and CDR2: WSHSY and SAAADI. The CDR3 length is 15 residues. V was trimmed by 1 base and J by 7 bases, leaving 11 bases between them.

In its sample, this clone was seen a few times. V and J are TRBV4-1 and TRBJ2-5; TRBD1 agrees at 7 bases. The CDR3 spans 14 residues. The V gene's germline CDR1 is MGHRA and CDR2 YSYEKL. J lost 4 bases, V lost 2 bases, and 4 bases had no gene match. The CDR3 is CASSQYAGGETQYF. The CDR3 DNA reads TGCGCCAGCAGCCAATACGCAGGGGGAGAGACCCAGTACTTC.

This clone was seen once. The genes are TRBV7-9 and TRBJ2-6, with D unclear. Germline CDR1 is SEHNR and CDR2 is FQNEAQ (reference sequence). There are 16 residues in the CDR3. With 4 bases removed from V and 0 bases from J, the gap between germline ends came to 10 bases. In nucleotides, the CDR3 is TGTGCCAGCAGCTCCTCCTCAGTCTCTGGGGCCAACGTCCTGACTTTC. Translated: CASSSSSVSGANVLTF.

This clone was counted only a few times. The rearrangement links TRBV7-6 to TRBJ2-3; D is perhaps TRBD2 (5 bases). This CDR3 region has 15 residues. Trimming shortened V by 6 bases and J by 1 base, and 14 bases separated the two germline ends. Germline assignment: CDR1 SGHVS and CDR2 FNYEAQ. For the CDR3, the DNA is TGTGCCAGCAGAGCACAAACTAGGCGCACAGATACGCAGTATTTT. Translating gives CASRAQTRRTDTQYF.

In nucleotides, the CDR3 is TGTGCCAGCAGCACAGGGGCAGATTGTGGCTACACCTTC. It encodes CASSTGADCGYTF. The genes are TRBV21-1 and TRBJ1-2; the D call of TRBD1 is as the table states it, not checked on the DNA. TRBV21-1 is deemed a pseudogene. The CDR3 totals 13 residues.